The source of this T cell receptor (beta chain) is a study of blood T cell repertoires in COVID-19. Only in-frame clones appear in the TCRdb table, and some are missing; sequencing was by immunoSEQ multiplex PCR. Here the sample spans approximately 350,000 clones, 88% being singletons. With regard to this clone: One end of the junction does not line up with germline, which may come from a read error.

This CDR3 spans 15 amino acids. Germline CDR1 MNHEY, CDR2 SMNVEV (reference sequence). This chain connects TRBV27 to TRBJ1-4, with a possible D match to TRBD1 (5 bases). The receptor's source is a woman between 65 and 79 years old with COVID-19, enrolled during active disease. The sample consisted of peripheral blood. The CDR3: CTSSLYSQGREKLFF. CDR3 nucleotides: TGTACCAGCAGTTTATATTCTCAGGGCCGGGAAAAACTGTTTTTT.